These T cell receptor beta chains were read from a single sample in a study of shared clonotypes between healthy human individuals. The data were produced by immunoSEQ multiplex PCR, yet TCRdb's version contains in-frame clones alone and is incomplete. The table lists 2 million to 2.5 million clones, approximately 96% of them singletons, with around 0.13% in the top ten. Sequences were obtained from naive CD4+ T cells sorted from blood. The receptors were gathered from a man aged 18 to 30 in good health. Each CDR3 is given with its conserved first and last residue. Each record gives: clone size, J gene, D gene, V gene, CDR3 DNA, CDR3 protein. D genes are given only for firm matches. Only part of the rows carry a size: once, few, many, or a class if the clone is expanded.

once TRBJ2-4 - TRBV5-4 TGTGCCAGCAGCGCGCTGGACACGGCCAAAAACATTCAGTACTTC CASSALDTAKNIQYF
- TRBJ1-1 TRBD1 TRBV11-2 TGTGCCAGCAGGCTAGGTTGGTTGACAGGGCGACCTGAGAACACTGAAGCTTTCTTT CASRLGWLTGRPENTEAFF
- TRBJ1-1 TRBD1 TRBV7-2 TGTGCCAGCAGCGAGAGACAGGGTTTCACTGAAGCTTTCTTT CASSERQGFTEAFF
- TRBJ1-1 - TRBV6-5 TGTGCCAGCAGTAGAGGGAATTTAAACACTGAAGCTTTCTTT CASSRGNLNTEAFF
- TRBJ2-5 - TRBV5-1 TGCGCCAGCAGCCTGGTCGGGGGTGGTAGTGTTGAGACCCAGTACTTC CASSLVGGGSVETQYF
once TRBJ1-5 - TRBV28 TGTGCCAGCAGCTTCCGGGGGAGGTACAATCAGCCCCAGCATTTT CASSFRGRYNQPQHF
once TRBJ2-5 - TRBV6-1 TGTGCCAGCAGTGACCCTAGAGAGACCCAGTACTTC CASSDPRETQYF
- TRBJ2-7 - TRBV6-1 TGTGCCAGCACACGTGATCGGCCGGGAGAGCAGTACTTC CASTRDRPGEQYF
- TRBJ2-5 TRBD1 TRBV4-3 TGCGCCAGCAGCCCGAGGACAGGGCAAGAGACCCAGTACTTC CASSPRTGQETQYF
- TRBJ2-5 TRBD2 TRBV7-2 TGTGCCAGCAGTTTGACTAGCGGCCAAGAGACCCAGTACTTC CASSLTSGQETQYF
- TRBJ2-5 - TRBV5-4 TGTGCCAGCAGCTCTGGGGTAGCGGTCCAAGAGACCCAGTACTTC CASSSGVAVQETQYF